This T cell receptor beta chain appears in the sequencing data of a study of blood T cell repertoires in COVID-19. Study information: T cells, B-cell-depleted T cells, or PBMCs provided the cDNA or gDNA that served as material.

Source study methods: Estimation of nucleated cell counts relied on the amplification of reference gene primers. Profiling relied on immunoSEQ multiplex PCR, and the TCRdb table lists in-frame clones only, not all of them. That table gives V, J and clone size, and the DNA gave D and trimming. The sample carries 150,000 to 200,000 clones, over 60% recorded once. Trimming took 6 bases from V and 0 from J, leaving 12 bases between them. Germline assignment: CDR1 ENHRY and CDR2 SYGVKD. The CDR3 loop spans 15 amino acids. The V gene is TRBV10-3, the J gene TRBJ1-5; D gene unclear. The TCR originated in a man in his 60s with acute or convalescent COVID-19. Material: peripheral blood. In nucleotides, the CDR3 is TGTGCCATCAGGAAAGACATCAATAGCAATCAGCCCCAGCATTTT. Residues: CAIRKDINSNQPQHF.